The next 19 T cell receptor beta chains were all read from a single sample in a study of post-analysis software for immune sequencing data. Study observations and caveats: About 5 TRBV segments were more frequent in patients than controls; TRBV5-6, TRBV5-1 and TRBV20-1 belonged to this group.

Carried by the TCR beta cDNA libraries were unique molecular identifiers. TCRdb used MiXCR to reprocess the PCR reads, holding one entry per CDR3 protein. In the table there are hundreds of thousands of distinct CDR3 sequences, 30% of which are singletons. Their cognate antigens are unknown. The specimen was blood. These receptor sequences come from a girl aged 5 to 17 with multiple sclerosis.

This clonotype was observed a handful of times. The chain employs TRBV20-1 and TRBJ2-4, with 8 bases lining up with TRBD1. This CDR3 comprises 14 residues. V lost 3 bases to trimming and J lost 8 bases; unmatched junction nucleotides: 9. Germline CDR1 DFQATT, CDR2 SNEGSKA (reference sequence). The CDR3 sequence is CSASPTGVEDIQYF. The CDR3 bases are TGCAGTGCTAGTCCGACAGGGGTGGAGGACATTCAGTACTTC.

The chain recombines TRBV2 with TRBJ2-7; 9 nucleotides match TRBD1. Germline CDR1 SNHLY, CDR2 FYNNEI. The CDR3 length is 14 residues. With 10 bases clipped from V and 1 base from J, the junction kept 8 bases outside the gene matches. CDR3 DNA: TGTGCCACCATCCCGGGACAGGGTTCCTACGAGCAGTACTTC. Its translation is CATIPGQGSYEQYF. Supplemented by reference TRBV2 and TRBJ2-7, the full variable domain reads EPEVTQTPSHQVTQMGQEVILRCVPISNHLYFYWYRQILGQKVEFLVSFYNNEISEKSEIFDDQFSVERPDGSNFTLKIRSTKLEDSAMYFCATIPGQGSYEQYFGPGTRLTVT.

CDR3 residues: CATILPISSGANVLTF. The CDR3 DNA follows: TGTGCCACTATACTCCCCATCAGCTCTGGGGCCAACGTCCTGACTTTC. V usage is TRBV2 and J usage is TRBJ2-6; unclear D gene. From germline, CDR1 is SNHLY and CDR2 FYNNEI. Between the trimmed V and J ends, which lost 10 bases and 0 bases, there was a span of 16 bases. The CDR3 contains 16 residues.

The chain is built from TRBV12-3 or TRBV12-4 and TRBJ1-6; possibly TRBD1 for D (5 bases). V shed 7 bases and J shed 6 bases, with 7 bases lying between them. This CDR3 contains 12 residues. The CDR3 protein is CASTGGNSPLHF. DNA for the CDR3: TGTGCCAGCACCGGGGGTAATTCACCCCTCCACTTT.

The chain is built from TRBV29-1 and TRBJ2-7, with 14 bases aligning to TRBD2. The germline V gene has CDR1 SQVTM and CDR2 ANQGSEA. The CDR3 is 14 amino acids. V lost 7 bases to trimming and J lost 4 bases; unmatched junction nucleotides: 6. CDR3 amino acids: CSAGLAGEGYEQYF. For the CDR3, the DNA is TGCAGCGCGGGACTAGCGGGAGAGGGATACGAGCAGTACTTC.

The gene calls are TRBV14 and TRBJ2-5; D not certain. V lost 1 base and J 5 bases, leaving 11 bases between the germline ends. The CDR3 length is 14 residues. Germline values: CDR1 SGHDN, CDR2 FVKESK. CDR3 sequence: CASSQVSFLETQYF. The CDR3 nucleotides read TGTGCCAGCAGCCAAGTTAGCTTTCTGGAGACCCAGTACTTC.

The table lists this clonotype with a few counts. The V and J genes are TRBV6-5 and TRBJ2-7; 11 positions match TRBD2. V trimming: 6 bases; J trimming: 4 bases; junction bases outside the gene matches: 5. The CDR3 spans 14 residues. The germline CDR1 and CDR2 sequences are MNHEY and SVGAGI. The CDR3 sequence is CASSPRTSGYEQYF. The CDR3 DNA is TGTGCCAGCAGCCCTAGGACTAGCGGGTACGAGCAGTACTTC.

This clonotype was recorded only once. This may arise from a read error, as a much more abundant clone is one base away. V gene TRBV7-2 combines with J gene TRBJ2-5; 10 bases map to TRBD2. Germline CDR1 reads SGHTA; CDR2 reads FQGNSA. This CDR3 is 14 amino acids long. The CDR3 DNA reads TGTGCCAGCAGCTTGATAGCGGGAGGAGAGACCCTGTACTTC. It yields the protein CASSLIAGGETLYF.

J is TRBJ2-7 and V is TRBV5-1, with D possibly being TRBD1 (5 bases). V was cut by 0 bases and J by 7 bases, with 17 bases left in between. CDR3 length equals 15 residues. In germline, CDR1 is SGHRS, CDR2 YFSETQ. CDR3 sequence reads: CASSLGHPAGWEQYV. CDR3 coding DNA: TGCGCCAGCAGCTTGGGACACCCAGCAGGGTGGGAGCAGTACGTC.

In regard to this clonotype: At one end the junction does not follow the germline gene, possibly because of a read error. The chain uses TRBV29-1 and TRBJ1-1; no clear D. CDR1 is SQVTM and CDR2 is ANQGSEA in the germline V gene. CDR3 length: 10 residues. The CDR3 region is CSVANTEASF. The CDR3 DNA reads TGCAGCGTGGCGAACACTGAAGCTTCCTTT.

This clonotype appeared a few times. The rearrangement joins TRBV29-1 to TRBJ2-1; unclear D gene. V was pared by 5 bases and J by 4 bases, with 9 bases between. CDR1 is SQVTM, CDR2 ANQGSEA, per germline. The CDR3 length is 12 residues. CDR3 bases: TGCAGCGTTCGGCTAGGGTACAATGAGCAGTTCTTC. Translating gives CSVRLGYNEQFF.

This rearrangement joins TRBV28 to TRBJ1-3; tentatively, D is TRBD1 (5 bases). CDR1 and CDR2 (germline): MDHEN, SYDVKM. There are 16 residues in the CDR3. Trimming took 3 bases from V and 7 from J, leaving 19 bases between them. This CDR3 reads CASSFRGTSWGNTIYF. The CDR3 nucleotides read TGTGCCAGCAGTTTCCGGGGGACCTCCTGGGGGAACACCATATATTTT.

The chain employs TRBV4-3 and TRBJ2-5; 9 nucleotides line up with TRBD1. The CDR3 covers 17 residues. Germline V lookup: CDR1 LGHNA, CDR2 YSLEER. Trimming took 2 bases from V and 4 from J; bases not matched to a gene: 11. CDR3 protein: CASSQTGTGRFRETQYF. CDR3 coding DNA: TGCGCCAGCAGCCAAACCGGGACAGGGAGGTTTAGAGAGACCCAGTACTTC.

The V call is TRBV20-1, the J call TRBJ2-5; no definite D call. Looked up from germline, CDR1 is DFQATT and CDR2 is SNEGSKA (reference sequence). Trimming left V 4 bases short and J 7 bases short, with 10 bases between. The CDR3 consists of 11 residues. CDR3 loop: CSATLTGTQYF. CDR3 DNA: TGCAGTGCTACCCTTACGGGGACCCAGTACTTC.

This clonotype showed up just a few times. The chain couples TRBV28 to TRBJ2-7; either TRBD1 or TRBD2 may supply D (5 bases each). Trimming removed 5 bases at V and 5 bases at J, with 19 bases between. CDR3 length: 15 amino acids. Germline CDR1 and CDR2: MDHEN and SYDVKM. The CDR3 DNA reads TGTGCCAGCAGTCCCCCCCCAGGGAGCCCCCACGAGCAGTACTTC. Its protein product is CASSPPPGSPHEQYF.

This clonotype was found a few times. The chain links TRBV28 to TRBJ1-4; no definite D call. With 4 bases removed from V and 7 bases from J, the gap between germline ends came to 16 bases. The CDR3 covers 15 residues. Germline CDR1 MDHEN, CDR2 SYDVKM. As DNA, the CDR3 is TGTGCCAGCAGTTCCCACTTGGCGACGGGTGAAAAACTGTTTTTT. It is translated as CASSSHLATGEKLFF.

This chain connects TRBV7-9 to TRBJ2-1; 9 positions match TRBD2. V lost 7 bases and J lost 8; bases outside the gene matches: 12. Germline V gene lookup returns CDR1 SEHNR and CDR2 FQNEAQ (reference sequence). The CDR3 has 15 amino acids. CDR3 nucleotides: TGTGCCAGCATCGATAGCGGGAGAATTCGTCATGAGCAGTTCTTC. Translated, it gives CASIDSGRIRHEQFF. The full variable domain, rest sourced from reference TRBV7-9 and TRBJ2-1, is DTGVSQNPRHKITKRGQNVTFRCDPISEHNRLYWYRQTLGQGPEFLTYFQNEAQLEKSRLLSDRFSAERPKGSFSTLEIQRTEQGDSAMYLCASIDSGRIRHEQFFGPGTRLTVL.

A note on this clonotype: This could be a read error, since a much larger clone is one nucleotide away. The chain employs TRBV10-3 and TRBJ2-5; 7 bases line up with TRBD1. TRBJ2-7 matches the DNA end more closely, so the J call is doubtful. Germline V gene lookup returns CDR1 ENHRY and CDR2 SYGVKD. The CDR3 sequence is 14 residues long. DNA for the CDR3: TGTGCCACAAGAGCCGATGACAGGGCCGACGAGCAGTACTTC. It is translated as CATRADDRADEQYF.

This chain uses TRBV20-1 with TRBJ2-1; D possibly corresponds to TRBD2 (6 bases). Trimming left V 4 bases short and J 6 bases short, with 10 bases between. The germline V gene has CDR1 DFQATT and CDR2 SNEGSKA (reference sequence). The CDR3 length is 12 residues. CDR3 nucleotide sequence: TGCAGTGCTATTAGGGACTTCAATGAGCAGTTCTTC. Its translation is CSAIRDFNEQFF.